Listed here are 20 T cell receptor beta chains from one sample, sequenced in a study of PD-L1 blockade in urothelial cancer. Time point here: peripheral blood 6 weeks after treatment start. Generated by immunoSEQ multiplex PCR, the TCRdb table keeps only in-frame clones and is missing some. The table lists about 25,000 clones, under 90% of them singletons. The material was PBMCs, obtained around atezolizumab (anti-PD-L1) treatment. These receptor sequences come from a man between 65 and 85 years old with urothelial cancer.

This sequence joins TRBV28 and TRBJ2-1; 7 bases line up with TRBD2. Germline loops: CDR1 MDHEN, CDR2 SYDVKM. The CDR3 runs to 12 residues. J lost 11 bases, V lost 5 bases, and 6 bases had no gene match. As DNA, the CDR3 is TGTGCCAGCAGTCAGGAGGGAGGGAAGCAGTTCTTC. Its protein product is CASSQEGGKQFF.

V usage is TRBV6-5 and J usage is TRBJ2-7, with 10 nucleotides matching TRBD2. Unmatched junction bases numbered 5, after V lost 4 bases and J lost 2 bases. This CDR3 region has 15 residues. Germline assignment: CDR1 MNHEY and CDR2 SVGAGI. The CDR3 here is CASSSQTSGPYEQYF. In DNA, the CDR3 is TGTGCCAGCAGTTCCCAGACTAGCGGGCCCTACGAGCAGTACTTC.

In DNA, the CDR3 is TGCGCCAGCAGCCAAGAAGTCGGCGGCGTCTACAATGAGCAGTTCTTC. It is translated as CASSQEVGGVYNEQFF. V usage is TRBV4-3 and J usage is TRBJ2-1; the D is unclear. V was clipped by 0 bases and J by 3 bases, with 12 bases between them. The germline gives CDR1 LGHNA, CDR2 YSLEER. The CDR3 loop spans 16 amino acids.

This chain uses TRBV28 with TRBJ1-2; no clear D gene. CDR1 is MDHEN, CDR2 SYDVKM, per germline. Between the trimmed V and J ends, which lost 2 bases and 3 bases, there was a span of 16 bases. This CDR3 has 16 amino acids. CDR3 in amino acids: CASSLVGAGRYYGYTF. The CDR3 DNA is TGTGCCAGCAGTTTAGTGGGTGCGGGGAGATACTATGGCTACACCTTC.

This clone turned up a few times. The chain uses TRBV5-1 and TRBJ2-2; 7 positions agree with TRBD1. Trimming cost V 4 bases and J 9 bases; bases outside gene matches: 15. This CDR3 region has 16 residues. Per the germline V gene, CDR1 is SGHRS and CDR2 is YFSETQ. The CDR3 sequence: CASSLPQGPSERELFF. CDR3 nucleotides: TGCGCCAGCAGCCTCCCACAGGGGCCCAGCGAGAGGGAGCTGTTTTTT.

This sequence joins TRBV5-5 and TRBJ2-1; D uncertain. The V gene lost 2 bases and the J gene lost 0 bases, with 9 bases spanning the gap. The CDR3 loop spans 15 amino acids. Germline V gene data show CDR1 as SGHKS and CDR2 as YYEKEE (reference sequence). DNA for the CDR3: TGTGCCAGCAGCTTAGACGCTAGCTCCTACAATGAGCAGTTCTTC. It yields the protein CASSLDASSYNEQFF.

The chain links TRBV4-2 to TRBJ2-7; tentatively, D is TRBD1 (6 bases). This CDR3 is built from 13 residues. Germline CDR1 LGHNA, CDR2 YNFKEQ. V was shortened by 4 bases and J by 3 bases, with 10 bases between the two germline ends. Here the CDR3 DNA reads TGTGCCAGCAGCCCCGGGGACATCTACGAGCAGTACTTC. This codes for CASSPGDIYEQYF.

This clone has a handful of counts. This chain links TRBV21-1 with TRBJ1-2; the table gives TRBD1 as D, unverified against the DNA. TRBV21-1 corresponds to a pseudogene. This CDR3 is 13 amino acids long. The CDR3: CASPTGVYYGYTF. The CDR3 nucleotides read TGTGCCAGTCCGACAGGGGTTTACTATGGCTACACCTTC.

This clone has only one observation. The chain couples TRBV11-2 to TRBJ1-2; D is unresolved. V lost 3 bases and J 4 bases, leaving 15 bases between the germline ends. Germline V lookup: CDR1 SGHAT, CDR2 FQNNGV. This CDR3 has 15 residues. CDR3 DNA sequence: TGTGCCAGCAGCTTGACGACACCATCTCTCTATGGCTACACCTTC. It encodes CASSLTTPSLYGYTF.

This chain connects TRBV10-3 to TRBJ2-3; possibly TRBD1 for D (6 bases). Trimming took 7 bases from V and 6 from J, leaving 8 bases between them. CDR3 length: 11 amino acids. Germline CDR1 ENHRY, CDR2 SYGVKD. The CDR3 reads CAITTGDTQYF. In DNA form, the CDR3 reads TGTGCCATCACCACAGGGGATACGCAGTATTTT.

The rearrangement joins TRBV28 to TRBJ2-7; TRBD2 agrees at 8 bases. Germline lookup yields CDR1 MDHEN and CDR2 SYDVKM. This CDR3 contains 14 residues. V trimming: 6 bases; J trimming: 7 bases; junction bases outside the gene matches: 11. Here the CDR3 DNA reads TGTGCCAGCAGACGGGAGGGCCGTAGGGGGGAGCAGTACTTC. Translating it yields CASRREGRRGEQYF.

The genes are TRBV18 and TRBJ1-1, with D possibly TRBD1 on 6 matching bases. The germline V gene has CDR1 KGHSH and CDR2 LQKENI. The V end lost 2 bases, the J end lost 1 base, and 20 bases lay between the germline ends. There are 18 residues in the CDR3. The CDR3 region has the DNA TGTGCCAGCTCACCAATCCCTTTTCGCGGACAGCAGAACACTGAAGCTTTCTTT. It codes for CASSPIPFRGQQNTEAFF.

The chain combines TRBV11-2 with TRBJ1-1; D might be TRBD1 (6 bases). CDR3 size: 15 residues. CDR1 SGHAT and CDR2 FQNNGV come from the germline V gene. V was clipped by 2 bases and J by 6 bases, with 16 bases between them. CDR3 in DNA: TGTGCCAGCAGCTTATTTGGGGGCCTTAAGGCTGAAGCTTTCTTT. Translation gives CASSLFGGLKAEAFF.

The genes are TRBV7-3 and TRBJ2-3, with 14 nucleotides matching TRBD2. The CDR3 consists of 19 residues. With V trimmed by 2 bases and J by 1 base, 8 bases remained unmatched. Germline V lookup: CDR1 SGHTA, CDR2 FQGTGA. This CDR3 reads CASSLLGLAGEGGTDTQYF. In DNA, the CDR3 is TGTGCCAGCAGCTTATTGGGACTAGCGGGAGAGGGGGGCACAGATACGCAGTATTTT.

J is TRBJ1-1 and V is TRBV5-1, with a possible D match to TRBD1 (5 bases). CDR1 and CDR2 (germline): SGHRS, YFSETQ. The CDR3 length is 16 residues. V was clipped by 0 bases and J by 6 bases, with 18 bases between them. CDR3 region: CASSLVRRRGRAEAFF. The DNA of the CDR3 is TGCGCCAGCAGCTTGGTTAGGAGGAGGGGTCGGGCTGAAGCTTTCTTT.

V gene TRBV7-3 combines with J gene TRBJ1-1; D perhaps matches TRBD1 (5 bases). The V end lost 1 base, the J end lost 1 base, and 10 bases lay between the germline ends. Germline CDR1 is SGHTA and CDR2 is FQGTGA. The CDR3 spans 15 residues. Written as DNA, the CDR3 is TGTGCCAGCAGCTTAAATGGGGGGACGAACACTGAAGCTTTCTTT. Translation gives CASSLNGGTNTEAFF.

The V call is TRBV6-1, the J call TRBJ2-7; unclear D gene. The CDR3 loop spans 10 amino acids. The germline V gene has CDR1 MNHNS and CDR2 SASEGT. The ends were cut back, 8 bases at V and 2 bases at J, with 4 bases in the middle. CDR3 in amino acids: CASGAYEQYF. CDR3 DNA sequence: TGTGCCAGCGGAGCCTACGAGCAGTACTTC.

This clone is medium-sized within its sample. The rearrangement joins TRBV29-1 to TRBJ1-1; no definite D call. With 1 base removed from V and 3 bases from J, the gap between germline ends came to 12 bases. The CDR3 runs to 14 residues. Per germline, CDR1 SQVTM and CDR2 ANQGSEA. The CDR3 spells CSVEGSNDDTEAFF. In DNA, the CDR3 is TGCAGCGTTGAAGGGAGCAATGACGACACTGAAGCTTTCTTT.

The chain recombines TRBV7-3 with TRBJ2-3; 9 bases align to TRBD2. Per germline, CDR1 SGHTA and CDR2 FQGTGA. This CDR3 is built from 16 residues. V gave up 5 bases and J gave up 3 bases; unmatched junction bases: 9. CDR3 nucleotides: TGTGCCAGCAGCCCCCAGGGGACTAGCAAGACAGATACGCAGTATTTT. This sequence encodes CASSPQGTSKTDTQYF.

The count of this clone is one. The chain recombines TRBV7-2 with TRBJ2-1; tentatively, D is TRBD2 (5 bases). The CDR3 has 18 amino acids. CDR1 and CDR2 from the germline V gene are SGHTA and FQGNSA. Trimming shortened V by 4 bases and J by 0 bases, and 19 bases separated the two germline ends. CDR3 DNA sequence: TGTGCCAGCAGCTCCCAAGGAGGCGTGGTAAGCTCCTACAATGAGCAGTTCTTC. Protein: CASSSQGGVVSSYNEQFF.